The 27 T cell receptor beta chains reported below all come from one sample, sequenced in a study of beta chain features in type 1 diabetes. Study findings and constraints: Moderate yet significant TCRB CDR3 shortening was seen in Type 1 diabetes patients in all four CD4+ subsets.

No antigen has been assigned to these receptors. The study reverse transcribed the entire isolated RNA, so it sequenced expressed TCRB transcripts. Here immunoSEQ multiplex PCR was the method, and the copy in TCRdb shows in-frame clones only, minus some. In the table there are over 600,000 clones, 9.5% to 15% of which are singletons. The sample was naive CD4+ T cells from blood. Receptor source: a young man with type 1 diabetes.

Only a few counts were recorded for this clone. V usage is TRBV25-1 and J usage is TRBJ1-1, with a tentative D call TRBD1 (6 bases). The germline V gene has CDR1 MGHDK and CDR2 SYGVNS. The V and J ends lost 3 bases and 4 bases respectively, with 12 bases between them. This CDR3 has 14 residues. The CDR3 sequence: CASSDGGVGTEAFF. The CDR3, as DNA: TGTGCCAGCAGTGATGGGGGCGTCGGCACTGAAGCTTTCTTT.

This clone appeared a few times. J is TRBJ1-6 and V is TRBV2, with D perhaps matching TRBD1 (6 bases). There are 16 residues in the CDR3. V lost 3 bases to trimming and J lost 6 bases, with 15 bases between them. Germline lookup yields CDR1 SNHLY and CDR2 FYNNEI. The CDR3 reads CASSEFRTASNSPLHF. Here the CDR3 DNA reads TGTGCCAGCAGTGAGTTCAGGACAGCAAGTAATTCACCCCTCCACTTT. Filled out from reference TRBV2 and TRBJ1-6, the complete variable domain reads EPEVTQTPSHQVTQMGQEVILRCVPISNHLYFYWYRQILGQKVEFLVSFYNNEISEKSEIFDDQFSVERPDGSNFTLKIRSTKLEDSAMYFCASSEFRTASNSPLHFGNGTRLTVT.

This clone was seen a few times. At the DNA level, this CDR3 is encoded by other sequences in the same sample as well. V is TRBV9 and J is TRBJ1-1; D remains unclear. Germline V gene data show CDR1 as SGDLS and CDR2 as YYNGEE. Between the trimmed V and J ends, which lost 0 bases and 1 base, there was a span of 4 bases. The CDR3 covers 13 residues. The DNA of the CDR3 is TGTGCCAGCAGCGTAGTGGCGAACACTGAAGCTTTCTTT. Translation: CASSVVANTEAFF.

This clone was seen a few times. V and J are TRBV18 and TRBJ2-1; 7 nucleotides match TRBD2. J was trimmed by 5 bases and V by 6 bases; bases with no gene match: 10. The CDR3 sequence is 15 residues long. Germline V gene data show CDR1 as KGHSH and CDR2 as LQKENI. CDR3 nucleotide sequence: TGTGCCAGCTCCCTCACTTCCGGGGGGAACAATGAGCAGTTCTTC. Residues: CASSLTSGGNNEQFF.

Only a few counts were recorded for this clone. The genes are TRBV30 and TRBJ1-2; 10 positions match TRBD1. The CDR3 sequence is 14 residues long. CDR1 and CDR2 from the germline V gene are GTSNPN and SVGIG (reference sequence). J was trimmed by 4 bases and V by 4 bases; bases with no gene match: 6. CDR3 loop: CAWTLTGGVYGYTF. In DNA form, the CDR3 reads TGTGCCTGGACCTTGACAGGGGGCGTCTATGGCTACACCTTC.

This clone turned up a few times. The chain joins TRBV7-2 to TRBJ2-5, with TRBD2 identical over 7 bases. Losses at the gene ends were 2 bases for V and 2 bases for J; bases not matched to a gene: 5. The CDR3 spans 15 residues. Germline CDR1 SGHTA, CDR2 FQGNSA. The CDR3 is CASSLSRGRQETQYF. Written as DNA, the CDR3 is TGTGCCAGCAGCTTATCGCGGGGGAGACAAGAGACCCAGTACTTC.

The table lists this clone with a few counts. The chain joins TRBV18 to TRBJ2-3, with D possibly being TRBD1 (7 bases). The CDR3 loop spans 14 amino acids. V was trimmed by 3 bases and J by 4 bases, leaving 11 bases between them. From germline, CDR1 is KGHSH and CDR2 LQKENI. As DNA, the CDR3 is TGTGCCAGCTCACCGGAGGGGGCTGCAGATACGCAGTATTTT. Protein product: CASSPEGAADTQYF.

This clone turned up a few times. V and J are TRBV14 and TRBJ1-4; D remains unclear. The CDR3 has 13 amino acids. Between the trimmed V and J ends, which lost 3 bases and 4 bases, there was a span of 6 bases. CDR1 is SGHDN and CDR2 is FVKESK in the germline V gene. The CDR3 nucleotides are TGTGCCAGCAGCCAGGTCATTAATGAAAAACTGTTTTTT. Its protein product is CASSQVINEKLFF.

This clone was observed a handful of times. The rearrangement joins TRBV4-3 to TRBJ2-3; D remains unclear. This CDR3 region has 13 residues. Germline V gene data show CDR1 as LGHNA and CDR2 as YSLEER. Between the trimmed V and J ends, which lost 5 bases and 5 bases, there was a span of 11 bases. Here the CDR3 reads CASSTKTRDTQYF. CDR3 in DNA: TGCGCCAGCAGCACCAAGACTCGAGATACGCAGTATTTT.

This clone was counted a few times. This chain uses TRBV5-1 with TRBJ1-1; the D is unclear. The V gene lost 3 bases and the J gene lost 0 bases, with 9 bases spanning the gap. The germline CDR1 and CDR2 sequences are SGHRS and YFSETQ. The CDR3 loop spans 14 amino acids. In DNA, the CDR3 is TGCGCCAGCAGCTCTGGACTGGTGAACACTGAAGCTTTCTTT. This sequence encodes CASSSGLVNTEAFF.

The chain couples TRBV7-2 to TRBJ1-2; no definite D call. The CDR3 totals 16 residues. Germline V lookup: CDR1 SGHTA, CDR2 FQGNSA. V shed 1 base and J shed 3 bases, with 15 bases lying between them. The CDR3 is CASSLGGRRSDYGYTF. DNA of the CDR3: TGTGCCAGCAGCTTAGGTGGCCGCCGATCGGACTATGGCTACACCTTC.

This clone was seen only a few times. The rearrangement joins TRBV6-5 to TRBJ2-5; D perhaps matches TRBD1 (6 bases). Germline V lookup: CDR1 MNHEY, CDR2 SVGAGI. The ends were cut back, 4 bases at V and 7 bases at J, with 13 bases in the middle. CDR3 length equals 13 residues. The CDR3 loop reads CASSSTGSATQYF. DNA of the CDR3: TGTGCCAGCAGTTCGACAGGTTCGGCGACCCAGTACTTC.

This clone occurred a few times. The rearrangement uses TRBV2 and TRBJ2-4; 8 bases are shared with TRBD1. Germline values: CDR1 SNHLY, CDR2 FYNNEI. V gave up 4 bases and J gave up 8 bases; unmatched junction bases: 7. The CDR3 has 14 residues. CDR3: CASSAGQGADIQYF. CDR3 nucleotide sequence: TGTGCCAGCAGTGCCGGGCAGGGGGCGGACATTCAGTACTTC.

This clone was detected a few times. The chain combines TRBV4-3 with TRBJ2-1, with TRBD2 matching 8 bases. V was pared by 2 bases and J by 4 bases, with 10 bases of the junction left unmatched. In germline, CDR1 is LGHNA, CDR2 YSLEER. The CDR3 spans 17 residues. CDR3 coding DNA: TGCGCCAGCAGCCAACTCTGGAGCGGGAGTACATACAATGAGCAGTTCTTC. Translated: CASSQLWSGSTYNEQFF.

This clone has more than one count but fewer than ten. The rearrangement links TRBV2 to TRBJ2-7; 9 nucleotides match TRBD1. CDR1 is SNHLY and CDR2 is FYNNEI in the germline V gene. The ends lost 7 bases at V and 3 bases at J; junction bases unmatched: 7. This CDR3 is 14 amino acids long. The CDR3 region has the DNA TGTGCCAGCACGGCTTGGGACAGGGACTACGAGCAGTACTTC. It encodes CASTAWDRDYEQYF.

This clone was seen a few times. The chain combines TRBV19 with TRBJ1-2, with D maybe TRBD1 (5 bases). Per germline, CDR1 LNHDA and CDR2 SQIVND (reference sequence). V was cut by 5 bases and J by 6 bases, with 16 bases left in between. The CDR3 is 14 residues long. The CDR3 is CASSLLPGLDGYTF. CDR3 sequence (DNA): TGTGCCAGTAGTCTCCTGCCAGGGTTGGATGGCTACACCTTC.

The V call is TRBV10-2, the J call TRBJ1-2; D uncertain. Germline loops: CDR1 WSHSY, CDR2 SAAADI. The CDR3 loop spans 13 amino acids. V lost 3 bases and J lost 3, with 8 bases in between. The CDR3 spells CASSDKGDYGYTF. CDR3 in DNA: TGCGCCAGCAGTGATAAGGGAGACTATGGCTACACCTTC.

This chain's CDR3 is CASSQSTAGNQPQHF. The CDR3 DNA follows: TGCGCCAGCAGTCAATCGACTGCAGGTAATCAGCCCCAGCATTTT. J is TRBJ1-5 and V is TRBV23-1, with unresolved D. TRBV23-1 is an ORF; its function is uncertain. The V and J ends lost 0 bases and 4 bases respectively, with 10 bases between them. This CDR3 has 15 residues.

In its sample, this clone was seen a few times. The V gene is TRBV5-4, the J gene TRBJ2-7, with D possibly TRBD1 on 6 matching bases. Germline V lookup: CDR1 SGHNT, CDR2 YYREEE (reference sequence). V lost 3 bases and J 3 bases, leaving 16 bases between the germline ends. CDR3 length: 15 residues. The CDR3 DNA follows: TGTGCCAGCAGCTCCCGGGACACCTTTTACTACGAGCAGTACTTC. It is translated as CASSSRDTFYYEQYF.

This clone has just a few counts. This chain uses TRBV18 with TRBJ1-6; D is perhaps TRBD1 (6 bases). Trimming pared 2 bases from V and 14 bases from J, leaving 16 bases between. The CDR3 runs 14 residues. Germline V gene lookup returns CDR1 KGHSH and CDR2 LQKENI. The CDR3 nucleotides are TGTGCCAGCTCACCAACGCCCCGGGACAACACCCTCCACTTT. This gives the protein CASSPTPRDNTLHF.

In its sample, this clone was seen a few times. V is TRBV6-1 and J is TRBJ2-1; 8 bases are shared with TRBD1. Trimming cost V 7 bases and J 5 bases; bases outside gene matches: 10. The length of the CDR3 is 15 residues. Looked up from germline, CDR1 is MNHNS and CDR2 is SASEGT. This CDR3 reads CASTPTGTGNNEQFF. The CDR3 DNA is TGTGCCAGCACCCCTACCGGGACAGGAAACAATGAGCAGTTCTTC.

In its sample, this clone was seen a few times. The same CDR3 is also encoded by other DNA sequences in this sample. The J gene is TRBJ2-6, the V gene TRBV9; 7 bases fit TRBD1. CDR1 and CDR2 (germline): SGDLS, YYNGEE. CDR3 length: 19 residues. After removal of 0 bases from V and 0 bases from J, the junction contained 9 bases not matched to a gene. Here the CDR3 DNA reads TGTGCCAGCAGCGTAGCTACGGGACAGCCTTTCTCTGGGGCCAACGTCCTGACTTTC. It encodes CASSVATGQPFSGANVLTF.

This chain joins TRBV6-5 and TRBJ1-3; 7 nucleotides agree with TRBD1. CDR1 is MNHEY and CDR2 is SVGAGI in the germline V gene. This CDR3 has 14 amino acids. V shed 7 bases, J shed 0 bases, and the junction held 3 bases outside the gene matches. The CDR3 region is CASTTGASGNTIYF. The CDR3 nucleotides read TGTGCCAGCACTACAGGGGCCTCTGGAAACACCATATATTTT.

This clone was seen a handful of times. This may stem from a read error, because a much larger clone lies one nucleotide away. The rearrangement uses TRBV7-8 and TRBJ2-5, with unresolved D. Germline V gene sequence: CDR1 SGHVS, CDR2 FQNEAQ. Trimming removed 3 bases from V and 5 bases from J, with 4 bases in between. This CDR3 is 11 amino acids long. The CDR3, as DNA: TGTGCCAGCAGCTTCGGGGAGACCCAGTACTTC. Amino acid sequence: CASSFGETQYF.

The chain carries TRBV7-2 and TRBJ1-6; tentative D call: TRBD1 (6 bases). The CDR3 is 17 residues long. The germline V gene encodes CDR1 SGHTA and CDR2 FQGNSA. Trimming left V 3 bases short and J 11 bases short, with 23 bases between. This chain's CDR3 is CASSFPSQGRGTAPLHF. Here the CDR3 DNA reads TGTGCCAGCAGCTTTCCCTCTCAGGGGAGAGGAACTGCACCCCTCCACTTT. The whole variable domain, remainder taken from reference TRBV7-2 and TRBJ1-6, is GAGVSQSPSNKVTEKGKDVELRCDPISGHTALYWYRQSLGQGLEFLIYFQGNSAPDKSGLPSDRFSAERTGGSVSTLTIQRTQQEDSAVYLCASSFPSQGRGTAPLHFGNGTRLTVT.

This clone has a handful of counts. The chain employs TRBV9 and TRBJ2-7; 10 bases are shared with TRBD1. CDR1 SGDLS and CDR2 YYNGEE come from the germline V gene. This CDR3 has 14 residues. The trim removed 2 bases at V and 4 bases at J, leaving 3 bases unmatched. The CDR3 reads CASSVGTGEYEQYF. For the CDR3, the DNA is TGTGCCAGCAGCGTTGGGACAGGGGAATACGAGCAGTACTTC. Drawing the rest from reference TRBV9 and TRBJ2-7, the complete variable domain is DSGVTQTPKHLITATGQRVTLRCSPRSGDLSVYWYQQSLDQGLQFLIQYYNGEERAKGNILERFSAQQFPDLHSELNLSSLELGDSALYFCASSVGTGEYEQYFGPGTRLTVT.

This chain links TRBV28 with TRBJ2-1; weak D call: TRBD2 (6 bases). CDR3 size: 15 residues. V lost 7 bases and J 5 bases, leaving 18 bases between the germline ends. CDR1 is MDHEN and CDR2 is SYDVKM in the germline V gene. The CDR3 nucleotides read TGTGCCAGCAACATCCAGGCGGCGGGGCACAATGAGCAGTTCTTC. Translated: CASNIQAAGHNEQFF.